This note documents a single TCR beta chain sequence. Source study methods: Reference gene primer amplification gave estimated nucleated cell counts. Assay used: immunoSEQ multiplex PCR; TCRdb lists only in-frame clones, some missing. For V, J and clone size, that table is used; D and trimming come from the DNA. The sample contains roughly 250,000 clones, roughly 82% of which appear only once. These data come from a study of blood T cell repertoires in COVID-19. About the research overall: Sites across the United States, Italy and Spain contributed samples from acute and convalescent COVID-19. The cDNA or gDNA used as material had been derived from T cells, B-cell-depleted T cells, or PBMCs.

Trimming cost V 4 bases and J 9 bases; bases outside gene matches: 12. CDR3 length: 15 residues. In germline, CDR1 is GTSNPN, CDR2 SVGIG (reference sequence). The receptor's source is a woman aged 80 or over with active or convalescent COVID-19. Material: peripheral blood. This chain links TRBV30 with TRBJ1-4; 9 bases fit TRBD1. In DNA, the CDR3 is TGTGCCTGGAAATTCGTCGGGGACAGGGTGCAAAAACTGTTTTTT. Protein: CAWKFVGDRVQKLFF.